The 6 T cell receptor beta chains in this list originate from one sample, sequenced in a study of blood T cells in healthy people across ages. The use of a sample-barcoded 5' primer and a J-beta primer mix characterized a second PCR of about 7 to 12 cycles. TCRdb independently ran MiXCR on the 5' RACE reads; one entry per CDR3 protein. The sample consists of under 1 million distinct CDR3 sequences, around 42% of them appearing once. Sequencing was done on a sample of blood. Receptor source: a man aged 60 to 75 in good health.

The chain links TRBV11-2 to TRBJ2-5; TRBD1 agrees at 7 bases. CDR3 size: 17 residues. V was clipped by 6 bases and J by 0 bases; unmatched bases: 13. Germline CDR1 reads SGHAT; CDR2 reads FQNNGV. The CDR3 sequence: CASSKGGTWPYQETQYF. CDR3 nucleotide sequence: TGTGCCAGCAGTAAAGGGGGCACGTGGCCCTACCAAGAGACCCAGTACTTC.

The chain uses TRBV6-1 and TRBJ2-5; no clear D. V was pared by 1 base and J by 6 bases, with 12 bases between. CDR3 length: 14 residues. The germline V gene encodes CDR1 MNHNS and CDR2 SASEGT. CDR3 loop: CASSEDTGPKTQYF. CDR3 nucleotide sequence: TGTGCCAGCAGTGAAGATACCGGCCCCAAGACCCAGTACTTC.

A word on this clonotype: A read error may account for a junction end that differs from germline. The V and J genes are TRBV14 and TRBJ1-2, with D uncertain. Germline-derived CDR1 and CDR2 are SGHDN and FVKESK. The length of the CDR3 is 16 residues. The CDR3 DNA reads as TGTGCCAGCAGCCCTACCGGGAGGGAGCTCTCCTATGGCTACGCCTTC. The encoded protein is CASSPTGRELSYGYAF.

This chain joins TRBV11-2 and TRBJ2-1; no clear D gene. The V end was cut by 5 bases, the J end by 0 bases, with 11 bases between. The CDR3 has 15 amino acids. Germline CDR1 SGHAT, CDR2 FQNNGV. CDR3 sequence reads: CASSLRPSSYNEQFF. CDR3 DNA: TGTGCCAGCAGCCTAAGACCGAGCTCCTACAATGAGCAGTTCTTC.

This clonotype was counted a few times. This chain uses TRBV15 with TRBJ2-7, with D perhaps being TRBD1 or TRBD2 (6 bases each). The J call may be in error: the DNA end matches TRBJ2-5 better. Germline values: CDR1 LNHNV, CDR2 YYDKDF (reference sequence). The CDR3 is made up of 14 amino acids. The CDR3 DNA is TGTGCCACCAGATATCCGGGGGCCGGAGAGACCCAGTACTTC. It codes for CATRYPGAGETQYF.

Details on this clonotype: A much larger clone is a single base away; this may be a read error. The rearrangement links TRBV20-1 to TRBJ2-7; the D is unclear. The CDR3 runs to 12 residues. The germline V gene has CDR1 DFQATT and CDR2 SNEGSKA (reference sequence). The CDR3 region is CSARGDVYERYF. In DNA, the CDR3 is TGCAGTGCTAGAGGCGATGTCTACGAGCGGTACTTC.